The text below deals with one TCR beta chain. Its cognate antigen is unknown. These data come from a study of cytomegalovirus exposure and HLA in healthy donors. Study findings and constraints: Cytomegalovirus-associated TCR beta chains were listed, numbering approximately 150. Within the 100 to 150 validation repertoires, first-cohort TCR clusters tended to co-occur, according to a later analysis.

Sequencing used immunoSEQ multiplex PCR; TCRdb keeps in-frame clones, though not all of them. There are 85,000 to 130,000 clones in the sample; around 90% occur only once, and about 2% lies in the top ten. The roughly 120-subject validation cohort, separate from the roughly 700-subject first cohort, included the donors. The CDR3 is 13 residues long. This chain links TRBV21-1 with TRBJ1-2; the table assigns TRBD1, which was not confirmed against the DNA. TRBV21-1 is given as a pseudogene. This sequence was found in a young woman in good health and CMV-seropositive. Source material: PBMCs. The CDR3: CASSKGQRGGYTF. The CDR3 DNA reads TGTGCCAGCAGCAAGGGACAGAGAGGTGGCTACACCTTC.